The 29 T cell receptor beta chains below come from one sample, sequenced in a study of Ad26.COV2.S vaccination and SARS-CoV-2 variants. Assay: immunoSEQ multiplex PCR; the TCRdb copy retains only in-frame clones and omits some. The sample consists of roughly 350,000 clones, around 86% of them appearing once. Noted treatment: 19 received Ad26.COV2.S at low or high dose, single or two shots; a few received placebo; per-sample allocation not given. Following the first vaccine or placebo injection, samples were taken on day 63. The specimen was peripheral blood, collected in a trial of Ad26.COV2.S vaccine versus placebo. Every receptor here comes from a person aged 18-60 years who received the Ad26.COV2.S COVID-19 vaccine or a placebo.

The chain links TRBV18 to TRBJ2-7; 8 bases map to TRBD2. Germline CDR1 and CDR2: KGHSH and LQKENI. The V and J ends lost 0 bases and 3 bases, in that order; junction bases with no gene match: 13. This CDR3 spans 18 amino acids. In DNA form, the CDR3 reads TGTGCCAGCTCACCACCCTTAGAGACTAGCAGCGGGGGCTACGAGCAGTACTTC. Translated, it gives CASSPPLETSSGGYEQYF.

This chain joins TRBV6-6 and TRBJ2-1, with D perhaps given as TRBD1 or TRBD2 (6 bases each). V was clipped by 0 bases and J by 2 bases, with 11 bases between them. CDR1 and CDR2 from the germline V gene are MNHNY and SVGAGI (reference sequence). The CDR3 consists of 16 residues. The CDR3: CASSYSRGVAYNEQFF. The CDR3, as DNA: TGTGCCAGCAGTTACTCGAGGGGGGTAGCCTACAATGAGCAGTTCTTC.

The chain is built from TRBV9 and TRBJ1-1; the match to TRBD1 covers 7 bases. CDR1 is SGDLS, CDR2 YYNGEE, per germline. This CDR3 comprises 15 residues. Losses at the gene ends were 4 bases for V and 2 bases for J; bases not matched to a gene: 8. CDR3 coding DNA: TGTGCCAGCAGCCGAGGAACAGGGGAAAACACTGAAGCTTTCTTT. This sequence encodes CASSRGTGENTEAFF.

The chain uses TRBV19 and TRBJ1-6; a possible D gene is TRBD1 (6 bases). This CDR3 spans 14 amino acids. V lost 3 bases and J 6 bases, leaving 9 bases between the germline ends. The germline CDR1 and CDR2 sequences are LNHDA and SQIVND (reference sequence). The CDR3 here is CASSIGRGNSPLHF. In nucleotides, the CDR3 is TGTGCCAGTAGTATTGGCAGGGGTAATTCACCCCTCCACTTT.

This chain links TRBV29-1 with TRBJ1-2; 12 positions match TRBD1. The CDR3 has 15 amino acids. Losses at the gene ends were 5 bases for V and 2 bases for J; bases not matched to a gene: 6. CDR1 is SQVTM and CDR2 is ANQGSEA in the germline V gene. The DNA of the CDR3 is TGCAGCGTTCAAGGGACAGGGGGCGCCAACTATGGCTACACCTTC. It translates to CSVQGTGGANYGYTF.

V usage is TRBV28 and J usage is TRBJ1-1; D is undetermined. V lost 2 bases to trimming and J lost 10 bases, with 17 bases between them. Looked up from germline, CDR1 is MDHEN and CDR2 is SYDVKM. The CDR3 contains 14 residues. The CDR3 here is CASSLDLGSVLAFF. The DNA of the CDR3 is TGTGCCAGCAGTTTAGACCTGGGATCTGTCCTAGCTTTCTTT.

This sequence joins TRBV6-5 and TRBJ1-1; possible D gene TRBD1, 5 bases. There are 16 residues in the CDR3. CDR1 and CDR2 from the germline V gene are MNHEY and SVGAGI. V lost 2 bases to trimming and J lost 0 bases, with 13 bases between them. The CDR3 nucleotides are TGTGCCAGCAGTTACGGCGCAGGGCCTATGAACACTGAAGCTTTCTTT. Its protein is CASSYGAGPMNTEAFF.

The gene calls are TRBV7-9 and TRBJ1-1; D is perhaps TRBD1 (6 bases). V was pared by 1 base and J by 4 bases, with 13 bases between. CDR3 length equals 15 residues. From germline, CDR1 is SEHNR and CDR2 FQNEAQ (reference sequence). CDR3 bases: TGTGCCAGCAGCTTAGTAGGGGGAGAGGGCACTGAAGCTTTCTTT. This sequence encodes CASSLVGGEGTEAFF.

V gene TRBV6-4 combines with J gene TRBJ2-7; the match to TRBD1 covers 9 bases. Germline CDR1 is MRHNA and CDR2 is SNTAGT. Losses at the gene ends were 3 bases for V and 4 bases for J; bases not matched to a gene: 4. The CDR3 is made up of 14 amino acids. The CDR3 nucleotides read TGTGCCAGCAGTGAAACAGGGGGCTCGTACGAGCAGTACTTC. This translates into CASSETGGSYEQYF.

The rearrangement uses TRBV24-1 and TRBJ2-2; maybe TRBD2 (5 bases). Germline loops: CDR1 KGHDR, CDR2 SFDVKD. V was cut by 3 bases and J by 6 bases, with 7 bases left in between. The CDR3 loop spans 13 amino acids. The CDR3 nucleotides are TGTGCCACCAGTGATCCGGGGTCCGGGGAGCTGTTTTTT. It specifies CATSDPGSGELFF.

V usage is TRBV7-2 and J usage is TRBJ1-2; a possible D gene is TRBD1 (6 bases). This CDR3 region has 13 residues. CDR1 and CDR2 (germline): SGHTA, FQGNSA. Trimming stripped 4 bases from V and 4 bases from J, with 10 bases between. In DNA, the CDR3 is TGTGCCAGCAGCTCACAGGGCCCCTATGGCTACACCTTC. It codes for CASSSQGPYGYTF.

This chain links TRBV7-3 with TRBJ2-2, with 7 bases lining up with TRBD2. V lost 1 base to trimming and J lost 6 bases; unmatched junction nucleotides: 8. The CDR3 consists of 16 residues. Germline lookup yields CDR1 SGHTA and CDR2 FQGTGA. The CDR3 DNA reads TGTGCCAGCAGCTTAATTGGCGGGGGATTAGCCGGGGAGCTGTTTTTT. It encodes CASSLIGGGLAGELFF.

This clone appeared a few times. This chain links TRBV5-6 with TRBJ1-5; D not resolved. The ends were cut back, 4 bases at V and 2 bases at J, with 13 bases in the middle. Germline V gene lookup returns CDR1 SGHDT and CDR2 YYEEEE. The CDR3 runs to 15 residues. As DNA, the CDR3 is TGTGCCAGCAGCGCGGGTCGCCCGGGCAATCAGCCCCAGCATTTT. This codes for CASSAGRPGNQPQHF.

This clone has only one observation. The CDR3 reads CASSRQANYGYTF. The CDR3 DNA is TGTGCCAGCAGCAGACAGGCTAACTATGGCTACACCTTC. The V call is TRBV27, the J call TRBJ1-2, with D possibly matching TRBD1 (6 bases). Trimming stripped 6 bases from V and 0 bases from J, with 8 bases between. The germline V gene encodes CDR1 MNHEY and CDR2 SMNVEV (reference sequence). The CDR3 loop spans 13 amino acids.

V gene TRBV15 combines with J gene TRBJ1-1; no definite D call. This CDR3 has 14 residues. Trimming stripped 5 bases from V and 3 bases from J, with 13 bases between. The germline gives CDR1 LNHNV, CDR2 YYDKDF (reference sequence). The CDR3 DNA reads as TGTGCCACCAGCTCCTGGGCGGAGGACACTGAAGCTTTCTTT. The encoded protein is CATSSWAEDTEAFF.

J is TRBJ2-2 and V is TRBV24-1; D call uncertain. This CDR3 has 13 amino acids. Trimming removed 1 base at V and 8 bases at J, with 7 bases between. Germline CDR1 KGHDR, CDR2 SFDVKD. This CDR3 reads CATSDFEWGELFF. The CDR3 DNA follows: TGTGCCACCAGTGATTTTGAGTGGGGGGAGCTGTTTTTT.

This chain connects TRBV9 to TRBJ1-2; 9 nucleotides agree with TRBD1. The CDR3 has 15 amino acids. Per the germline V gene, CDR1 is SGDLS and CDR2 is YYNGEE. V shed 4 bases, J shed 2 bases, and the junction held 6 bases outside the gene matches. The CDR3 sequence is CASSSRDRENYGYTF. The DNA for the CDR3 is TGTGCCAGCAGCTCCAGGGACAGGGAGAACTATGGCTACACCTTC.

J is TRBJ1-5 and V is TRBV6-4; 11 positions match TRBD1. The germline gives CDR1 MRHNA, CDR2 SNTAGT. Trimming took 0 bases from V and 3 from J; bases not matched to a gene: 10. This CDR3 contains 19 residues. The CDR3 region has the DNA TGTGCCAGCAGTGACTCTCCCGGTGGACAGGGGGCAACCAATCAGCCCCAGCATTTT. Its protein product is CASSDSPGGQGATNQPQHF.

The chain couples TRBV4-3 to TRBJ1-3; tentative D call: TRBD1 (6 bases). Germline loops: CDR1 LGHNA, CDR2 YSLEER. The CDR3 runs 16 residues. V was pared by 3 bases and J by 3 bases, with 15 bases between. CDR3 residues: CASSQSTGIGGNTIYF. The DNA of the CDR3 is TGCGCCAGCAGCCAGTCGACAGGTATCGGTGGAAACACCATATATTTT.

This chain uses TRBV5-6 with TRBJ2-4; TRBD1 agrees at 11 bases. Germline CDR1 is SGHDT and CDR2 is YYEEEE. The ends lost 3 bases at V and 7 bases at J; junction bases unmatched: 6. The CDR3 covers 15 residues. CDR3 in DNA: TGTGCCAGCAGCTCACCGGGACAGGGGGGTAACATTCAGTACTTC. It is translated as CASSSPGQGGNIQYF.

This clone was recorded only once. The V gene is TRBV11-2, the J gene TRBJ1-6; TRBD1 matches at 10 bases. CDR3 size: 15 residues. Losses at the gene ends were 5 bases for V and 8 bases for J; bases not matched to a gene: 6. Germline CDR1 and CDR2: SGHAT and FQNNGV. CDR3 loop: CASSPRQGADSPLHF. For the CDR3, the DNA is TGTGCCAGCAGCCCCAGACAGGGGGCTGATTCACCCCTCCACTTT.

CDR3 sequence: CASTAGGDPGNTIYF. CDR3 sequence (DNA): TGTGCCAGCACCGCCGGGGGGGATCCTGGAAACACCATATATTTT. The gene calls are TRBV9 and TRBJ1-3, with D perhaps matching TRBD1 (5 bases). This CDR3 is built from 15 residues. Per germline, CDR1 SGDLS and CDR2 YYNGEE. V was pared by 6 bases and J by 2 bases, with 15 bases between.

The chain employs TRBV25-1 and TRBJ1-1; unclear D gene. Germline V gives CDR1 MGHDK, CDR2 SYGVNS. V dropped 4 bases and J dropped 1 base, with 10 bases sitting between them. There are 14 residues in the CDR3. CDR3 sequence: CASSGIQRNTEAFF. CDR3 coding DNA: TGTGCCAGCAGTGGAATCCAGAGGAACACTGAAGCTTTCTTT. Variable domain in full (rest from reference TRBV25-1 and TRBJ1-1): EADIYQTPRYLVIGTGKKITLECSQTMGHDKMYWYQQDPGMELHLIHYSYGVNSTEKGDLSSESTVSRIRTEHFPLTLESARPSHTSQYLCASSGIQRNTEAFFGQGTRLTVV.

The V call is TRBV6-1, the J call TRBJ1-2; tentatively, D is TRBD1 (5 bases). The germline gives CDR1 MNHNS, CDR2 SASEGT. Between the trimmed V and J ends, which lost 3 bases and 8 bases, there was a span of 19 bases. The CDR3 totals 15 residues. The CDR3 loop is CASSESGHELLGYTF. For the CDR3, the DNA is TGTGCCAGCAGTGAGAGTGGACACGAACTATTAGGCTACACCTTC.

A single count supports this clone. The chain joins TRBV11-1 to TRBJ1-4, with D unclear. Trimming took 5 bases from V and 7 from J, leaving 11 bases between them. Germline CDR1 SGHAT, CDR2 FQDESV (reference sequence). The CDR3 covers 13 residues. CDR3 bases: TGTGCCAGCAGCCTGGTGGTAGGTGAAAAACTGTTTTTT. Its translation: CASSLVVGEKLFF.

This clone came up a few times. V is TRBV4-2 and J is TRBJ2-3; 9 bases are a match to TRBD2. The CDR3 totals 16 residues. Germline CDR1 LGHNA, CDR2 YNFKEQ. The ends lost 0 bases at V and 4 bases at J; junction bases unmatched: 5. The CDR3 sequence: CASSQEGASGADTQYF. The CDR3, as DNA: TGTGCCAGCAGCCAAGAAGGGGCTAGCGGGGCAGATACGCAGTATTTT.

The rearrangement uses TRBV5-1 and TRBJ2-1; TRBD1 agrees at 11 bases. Germline V gives CDR1 SGHRS, CDR2 YFSETQ. V was clipped by 2 bases and J by 6 bases; unmatched bases: 7. The CDR3 extends over 16 amino acids. CDR3 loop: CASSLRTGGVVNEQFF. DNA of the CDR3: TGCGCCAGCAGCTTACGGACAGGGGGCGTTGTCAATGAGCAGTTCTTC.

V gene TRBV29-1 combines with J gene TRBJ2-2; D is undetermined. This CDR3 has 15 amino acids. The ends were cut back, 2 bases at V and 1 base at J, with 11 bases in the middle. Germline values: CDR1 SQVTM, CDR2 ANQGSEA. The CDR3 protein is CSVESPQRNTGELFF. DNA of the CDR3: TGCAGCGTTGAAAGCCCACAAAGGAACACCGGGGAGCTGTTTTTT.

This rearrangement joins TRBV6-2 or TRBV6-3 to TRBJ2-1; weak D call: TRBD1 (6 bases). With 1 base removed from V and 3 bases from J, the gap between germline ends came to 16 bases. Germline V gene sequence: CDR1 MNHEY, CDR2 SVGEGT. The CDR3 runs to 17 residues. DNA of the CDR3: TGTGCCAGCAGTTACTTCCGGGACCCCAGGGGCTACAATGAGCAGTTCTTC. This sequence encodes CASSYFRDPRGYNEQFF.